The 15 T cell receptor beta chains reported below all come from one sample, sequenced in a study of chemoradiotherapy in HPV16-positive cancers. Some clones are missing from TCRdb's copy, which holds only in-frame ones; the method was immunoSEQ multiplex PCR. This sample has some 3,000 clones; approximately 86% occur once, and the top ten carry under 14%. The sample in question was blood, obtained from a patient who underwent chemoradiotherapy. These receptor sequences come from a human donor with HPV-associated anogenital cancer.

J is TRBJ1-5 and V is TRBV12-5, with a tentative D call TRBD1 (5 bases). CDR1 and CDR2 (germline): LGHNT, FRNRAP. There are 16 residues in the CDR3. V dropped 6 bases and J dropped 4 bases, with 19 bases sitting between them. CDR3 nucleotide sequence: TGTGCTAGTGGCCCGGGCTCCGTCGAGGGGAATCAGCCCCAGCATTTT. It is translated as CASGPGSVEGNQPQHF. Together with reference TRBV12-5 and TRBJ1-5, the CDR3 gives the full variable domain: DARVTQTPRHKVTEMGQEVTMRCQPILGHNTVFWYRQTMMQGLELLAYFRNRAPLDDSGMPKDRFSAEMPDATLATLKIQPSEPRDSAVYFCASGPGSVEGNQPQHFGDGTRLSIL.

V gene TRBV10-3 combines with J gene TRBJ2-2; 7 bases map to TRBD2. Germline assignment: CDR1 ENHRY and CDR2 SYGVKD. V lost 0 bases, J lost 7 bases, and 5 bases stayed unmatched. The CDR3 loop spans 15 amino acids. CDR3 DNA sequence: TGTGCCATCAGTGAGTCCAGACTAGCTGGCGGGGAGCTGTTTTTT. Translating it yields CAISESRLAGGELFF.

A few counts support this clone. This chain links TRBV30 with TRBJ2-7; D might be TRBD2 (6 bases). The CDR3 loop spans 15 amino acids. The germline gives CDR1 GTSNPN, CDR2 SVGIG (reference sequence). V lost 3 bases and J 0 bases, leaving 15 bases between the germline ends. CDR3 sequence (DNA): TGTGCCTGGAGGGCGGGGTATATTCCCTCCTACGAGCAGTACTTC. Translating it yields CAWRAGYIPSYEQYF. The variable domain in full, with the rest retrieved from reference TRBV30 and TRBJ2-7, is SQTIHQWPATLVQPVGSPLSLECTVEGTSNPNLYWYRQAAGRGLQLLFYSVGIGQISSEVPQNLSASRPQDRQFILSSKKLLLSDSGFYLCAWRAGYIPSYEQYFGPGTRLTVT.

This clone occurred once. The chain recombines TRBV9 with TRBJ2-3; D perhaps matches TRBD2 (5 bases). This CDR3 contains 15 residues. Germline assignment: CDR1 SGDLS and CDR2 YYNGEE. The V end was cut by 1 base, the J end by 4 bases, with 13 bases between. For the CDR3, the DNA is TGTGCCAGCAGCGTATCGGCGGGTTACGCAGATACGCAGTATTTT. The encoded protein is CASSVSAGYADTQYF. Filled out from reference TRBV9 and TRBJ2-3, the complete variable domain reads DSGVTQTPKHLITATGQRVTLRCSPRSGDLSVYWYQQSLDQGLQFLIQYYNGEERAKGNILERFSAQQFPDLHSELNLSSLELGDSALYFCASSVSAGYADTQYFGPGTRLTVL.

CDR3 in DNA: TGTGCCAGCAGTTTATCTAGCGGGTCGAACACCGGGGAGCTGTTTTTT. Its protein product is CASSLSSGSNTGELFF. The chain couples TRBV6-5 to TRBJ2-2; 8 bases map to TRBD2. The germline V gene encodes CDR1 MNHEY and CDR2 SVGAGI. There are 16 residues in the CDR3. Trimming took 4 bases from V and 0 from J; bases not matched to a gene: 4.

V gene TRBV4-3 combines with J gene TRBJ2-1; D is undetermined. The CDR3 contains 14 residues. Between the trimmed V and J ends, which lost 0 bases and 6 bases, there was a span of 9 bases. CDR1 and CDR2 (germline): LGHNA, YSLEER. The CDR3 is CASSQESWGNEQFF. The CDR3 DNA is TGCGCCAGCAGCCAAGAATCCTGGGGCAATGAGCAGTTCTTC.

This chain uses TRBV13 with TRBJ2-3; D call uncertain. V was cut by 1 base and J by 5 bases, with 4 bases left in between. CDR3 length: 12 amino acids. Germline V CDR1 and CDR2: PRHDT, FYEKMQ (reference sequence). This CDR3 reads CASSLEQDTQYF. Here the CDR3 DNA reads TGTGCCAGCAGCTTAGAACAAGATACGCAGTATTTT.

The table lists this clone with a count of one. This chain's CDR3 is CASSEVSGGRVIEFF. CDR3 bases: TGTGCCAGCAGTGAAGTTAGCGGGGGGCGGGTAATAGAGTTCTTC. The V call is TRBV6-1, the J call TRBJ2-1, with 10 bases that match TRBD2. Germline values: CDR1 MNHNS, CDR2 SASEGT. The ends lost 1 base at V and 14 bases at J; junction bases unmatched: 11. The CDR3 loop spans 15 amino acids.

The chain couples TRBV2 to TRBJ2-2; TRBD2 is a possible D gene (6 bases). This CDR3 has 15 amino acids. Trimming took off 7 bases at V and 1 base at J, with 13 bases between the two ends. CDR1 and CDR2 from the germline V gene are SNHLY and FYNNEI. The CDR3 spells CASMNPGVNTGELFF. CDR3 bases: TGTGCCAGCATGAATCCGGGGGTGAACACCGGGGAGCTGTTTTTT.

This sequence joins TRBV14 and TRBJ1-4; unclear D gene. The germline gives CDR1 SGHDN, CDR2 FVKESK. The CDR3 is 13 amino acids. V was cut by 2 bases and J by 8 bases, with 9 bases left in between. In DNA, the CDR3 is TGTGCCAGCAGCCAAAACAATGTCGAAAAACTGTTTTTT. It encodes CASSQNNVEKLFF.

V and J are TRBV5-5 and TRBJ1-5; possibly TRBD1 for D (5 bases). The V gene's germline CDR1 is SGHKS and CDR2 YYEKEE (reference sequence). The CDR3 totals 14 residues. V lost 5 bases and J lost 7, with 16 bases in between. In DNA, the CDR3 is TGTGCCAGCAGTTGGGACCTATCCGGGCAGCCCCAGCATTTT. The encoded protein is CASSWDLSGQPQHF.

This clone was seen only once. The CDR3 here is CASSVERGPNYGYTF. Written as DNA, the CDR3 is TGTGCCAGCAGCGTAGAAAGGGGACCAAACTATGGCTACACCTTC. This chain uses TRBV9 with TRBJ1-2, with a possible D match to TRBD1 (5 bases). The germline gives CDR1 SGDLS, CDR2 YYNGEE. V lost 0 bases and J 2 bases, leaving 11 bases between the germline ends. The CDR3 spans 15 residues.

The chain has TRBV30 and TRBJ1-3, with D unresolved. In germline, CDR1 is GTSNPN, CDR2 SVGIG (reference sequence). The CDR3 loop spans 14 amino acids. V was pared by 4 bases and J by 0 bases, with 10 bases between. This CDR3 reads CAWTRMLSGNTIYF. The CDR3 nucleotides read TGTGCCTGGACCCGGATGCTCTCTGGAAACACCATATATTTT.

V and J are TRBV30 and TRBJ2-7; no reliable D call. The CDR3 has 14 residues. Germline V gene lookup returns CDR1 GTSNPN and CDR2 SVGIG (reference sequence). V dropped 0 bases and J dropped 1 base, with 10 bases sitting between them. The DNA of the CDR3 is TGTGCCTGGAGTGTACCAACCGCTTCCTACGAGCAGTACTTC. This gives the protein CAWSVPTASYEQYF. The whole variable domain, remainder taken from reference TRBV30 and TRBJ2-7, is SQTIHQWPATLVQPVGSPLSLECTVEGTSNPNLYWYRQAAGRGLQLLFYSVGIGQISSEVPQNLSASRPQDRQFILSSKKLLLSDSGFYLCAWSVPTASYEQYFGPGTRLTVT.

The chain recombines TRBV25-1 with TRBJ2-3; 16 nucleotides match TRBD2. After removal of 4 bases from V and 1 base from J, the junction contained 5 bases not matched to a gene. The germline CDR1 and CDR2 sequences are MGHDK and SYGVNS. The CDR3 contains 18 residues. The CDR3, as DNA: TGTGCCAGCAGTGCTGGGACTAGCGGGGGGGCCCGCACAGATACGCAGTATTTT. It is translated as CASSAGTSGGARTDTQYF.